These 5 T cell receptor beta chains originate from one sample sequenced in a study of T cells expressing NK-cell markers. Each CDR3 protein gets one entry in TCRdb, which reprocessed the 5' RACE reads and gives no DNA. This table holds under 35,000 distinct CDR3 sequences. The sequenced sample was blood T cells: a sorted CD56 or NKG2C T cell subset, CD4+ or CD8+ T cells, or bulk PBMC T cells (not recorded which). These receptor sequences come from a woman aged 18-70 years in good health.

V is TRBV5-1 and J is TRBJ2-7; as DNA is missing, the TRBD1 call by TCRdb cannot be tested. The germline gives CDR1 SGHRS, CDR2 YFSETQ. This CDR3 region has 13 residues. This chain's CDR3 is CASSLETPGEQYF. Drawing the rest from reference TRBV5-1 and TRBJ2-7, the complete variable domain is KAGVTQTPRYLIKTRGQQVTLSCSPISGHRSVSWYQQTPGQGLQFLFEYFSETQRNKGNFPGRFSGRQFSNSRSEMNVSTLELGDSALYLCASSLETPGEQYFGPGTRLTVT.

J is TRBJ2-1 and V is TRBV27; absent DNA, TCRdb's TRBD2 call cannot be checked. CDR1 MNHEY and CDR2 SMNVEV come from the germline V gene (reference sequence). The CDR3 is 14 residues long. This chain's CDR3 is CASSPTSLANEQFF.

The J gene is TRBJ1-1, the V gene TRBV19. Germline values: CDR1 LNHDA, CDR2 SQIVND (reference sequence). CDR3 length: 14 residues. CDR3 protein: CASSMGTMNTEAFF.

This chain uses TRBV12-3 or TRBV12-4 with TRBJ2-1; the TRBD2 assignment by TCRdb is unverifiable without DNA. This CDR3 is built from 16 residues. This chain's CDR3 is CASRENSGGALDEQFF.

J is TRBJ2-4 and V is TRBV12-3 or TRBV12-4; TCRdb outputs TRBD1, but without DNA this stays unchecked. This CDR3 has 16 residues. This chain's CDR3 is CASSSRQGASKNIQYF.